A selection of T cell receptor beta chains follows, all from one sample in a study of blood T cell repertoires in COVID-19. Generated by immunoSEQ multiplex PCR, the TCRdb table keeps only in-frame clones and is missing some. The data hold approximately 270,000 clones, with roughly 86% observed a single time. The specimen sequenced was PBMCs or T cells enriched from blood (not recorded which). The receptor set was obtained from a woman aged 55-69 years who had recovered from COVID-19. The conserved cysteine and the conserved F or W are not part of the CDR3 here. Fields, in order: V gene, J gene, CDR3 protein.

v_gene: TRBV15; j_gene: TRBJ2-3; CDR3aa: ATSTGTSSTDTQY
v_gene: TRBV3-1/TRBV3-2; j_gene: TRBJ2-5; CDR3aa: ASSPGLYRSFQETQY
v_gene: TRBV29-1; j_gene: TRBJ2-7; CDR3aa: SVEGDRPYEQY
v_gene: TRBV6-5; j_gene: TRBJ1-2; CDR3aa: ASSYSLQGSYGYT
v_gene: TRBV24-1; j_gene: TRBJ1-5; CDR3aa: ATSDPRGEGQPQH
v_gene: TRBV6-5; j_gene: TRBJ1-6; CDR3aa: ASLDRVPYNSPLH
v_gene: TRBV28; j_gene: TRBJ2-7; CDR3aa: ASRPPSGTSFPYEQY
v_gene: TRBV7-6; j_gene: TRBJ2-2; CDR3aa: ASSQRLVLAGELF
v_gene: TRBV5-4; j_gene: TRBJ2-3; CDR3aa: ASSQSGSSVDTQY
v_gene: TRBV12-3/TRBV12-4; j_gene: TRBJ2-1; CDR3aa: ASSLYSYNEQF
v_gene: TRBV7-3; j_gene: TRBJ1-2; CDR3aa: ASSSGDAVTYGYT
v_gene: TRBV27; j_gene: TRBJ1-5; CDR3aa: ASSSPLRGQPQH
v_gene: TRBV7-2; j_gene: TRBJ2-7; CDR3aa: ASSLDRGAYEQY
v_gene: TRBV6-5; j_gene: TRBJ2-3; CDR3aa: ASRLQGAADTQY
v_gene: TRBV5-1; j_gene: TRBJ1-1; CDR3aa: ASSQGQRNTEAF
v_gene: TRBV5-6; j_gene: TRBJ1-4; CDR3aa: ASSSAGQARGEKLF
v_gene: TRBV2; j_gene: TRBJ2-7; CDR3aa: ASSPTVRAGEQY
v_gene: TRBV19; j_gene: TRBJ2-3; CDR3aa: ASSTGRTDTQY
v_gene: TRBV5-1; j_gene: TRBJ1-2; CDR3aa: ASSSGTEPYHGYT
v_gene: TRBV5-4; j_gene: TRBJ2-3; CDR3aa: ASSFGRESDTQY
v_gene: TRBV10-2; j_gene: TRBJ2-3; CDR3aa: ASLGTATDTQY
v_gene: TRBV2; j_gene: TRBJ2-1; CDR3aa: ASSGTSGNEQF
v_gene: TRBV30; j_gene: TRBJ1-6; CDR3aa: AQTIGQYNSPLH
v_gene: TRBV12-3/TRBV12-4; j_gene: TRBJ1-5; CDR3aa: ASSLSGQRPQH
v_gene: TRBV27; j_gene: TRBJ1-1; CDR3aa: ASSIREDRVANTEAF
v_gene: TRBV4-2; j_gene: TRBJ2-1; CDR3aa: ASSQDHYISEQF
v_gene: TRBV6-5; j_gene: TRBJ1-1; CDR3aa: ASSTGGNMNTEAF
v_gene: TRBV5-4; j_gene: TRBJ2-6; CDR3aa: ASSPAGANVLT
v_gene: TRBV2; j_gene: TRBJ1-5; CDR3aa: ASSRQNSNQPQH
v_gene: TRBV5-8; j_gene: TRBJ2-5; CDR3aa: ASSTGTGVRETQY
v_gene: TRBV5-1; j_gene: TRBJ1-1; CDR3aa: ASSFQGSETEAF
v_gene: TRBV6-1; j_gene: TRBJ1-2; CDR3aa: ASSEDREGGYT
v_gene: TRBV28; j_gene: TRBJ2-4; CDR3aa: ASSPRGSAKNIQY
v_gene: TRBV28; j_gene: TRBJ2-1; CDR3aa: ASSPQGAANEQF
v_gene: TRBV25-1; j_gene: TRBJ2-1; CDR3aa: ASSPRLAGDPEQF
v_gene: TRBV3-1/TRBV3-2; j_gene: TRBJ2-7; CDR3aa: ASSQWTGNEQY
v_gene: TRBV4-1; j_gene: TRBJ2-2; CDR3aa: ASSQVRPGLALKSGGELF
v_gene: TRBV2; j_gene: TRBJ1-1; CDR3aa: ASTEQGGTEAF
v_gene: TRBV2; j_gene: TRBJ2-3; CDR3aa: ASSLLTDTQY
v_gene: TRBV20-1; j_gene: TRBJ2-7; CDR3aa: SASDSGTSSYEQY
v_gene: TRBV4-1; j_gene: TRBJ2-7; CDR3aa: ASSLLAGPVYEQY
v_gene: TRBV7-8; j_gene: TRBJ1-1; CDR3aa: ASSTTGLNTEAF
v_gene: TRBV6-2/TRBV6-3; j_gene: TRBJ2-5; CDR3aa: ASSPRLADQETQY
v_gene: TRBV7-2; j_gene: TRBJ2-2; CDR3aa: ASSPLFGMNTGELF
v_gene: TRBV10-1; j_gene: TRBJ2-2; CDR3aa: ASSENSGGLTGELF
v_gene: TRBV19; j_gene: TRBJ1-6; CDR3aa: ASRTNRRGYNSPLH
v_gene: TRBV3-1/TRBV3-2; j_gene: TRBJ1-1; CDR3aa: ASRDAGNTEAF
v_gene: TRBV2; j_gene: TRBJ1-1; CDR3aa: ASKKANTEAF
v_gene: TRBV29-1; j_gene: TRBJ2-3; CDR3aa: SADSRGSTDTQY
v_gene: TRBV6-4; j_gene: TRBJ1-2; CDR3aa: ASRPSGGGGYT
v_gene: TRBV4-1; j_gene: TRBJ2-7; CDR3aa: ASSQGQPPYEQY
v_gene: TRBV5-1; j_gene: TRBJ2-4; CDR3aa: ASSITGGNIQY
v_gene: TRBV27; j_gene: TRBJ1-1; CDR3aa: ASSLPGTGGEAF
v_gene: TRBV5-1; j_gene: TRBJ2-1; CDR3aa: ASSPIKTSGGDNEQF
v_gene: TRBV2; j_gene: TRBJ1-1; CDR3aa: ASSVTGQDTEAF
v_gene: TRBV7-9; j_gene: TRBJ1-1; CDR3aa: ASSLGQGRMNTEAF
v_gene: TRBV7-9; j_gene: TRBJ2-1; CDR3aa: ASSLGGLGEQF
v_gene: TRBV11-2; j_gene: TRBJ2-5; CDR3aa: ASSLGGREGETQY
v_gene: TRBV5-1; j_gene: TRBJ2-1; CDR3aa: ASSETSGSAEQF